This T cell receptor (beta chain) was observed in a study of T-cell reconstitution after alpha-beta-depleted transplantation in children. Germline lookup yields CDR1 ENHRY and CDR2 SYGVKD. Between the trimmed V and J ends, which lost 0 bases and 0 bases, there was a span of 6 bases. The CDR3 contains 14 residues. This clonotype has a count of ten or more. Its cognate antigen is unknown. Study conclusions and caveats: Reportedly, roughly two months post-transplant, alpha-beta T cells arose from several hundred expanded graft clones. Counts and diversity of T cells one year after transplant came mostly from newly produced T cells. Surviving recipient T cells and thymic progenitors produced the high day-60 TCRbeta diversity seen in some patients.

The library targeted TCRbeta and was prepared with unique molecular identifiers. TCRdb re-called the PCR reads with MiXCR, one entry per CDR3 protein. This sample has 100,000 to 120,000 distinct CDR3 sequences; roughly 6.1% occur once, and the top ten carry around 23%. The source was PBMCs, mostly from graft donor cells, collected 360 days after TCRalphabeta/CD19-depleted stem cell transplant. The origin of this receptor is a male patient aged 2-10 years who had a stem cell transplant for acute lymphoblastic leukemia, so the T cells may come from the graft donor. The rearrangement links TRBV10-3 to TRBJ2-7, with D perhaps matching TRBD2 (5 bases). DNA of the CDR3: TGTGCCATCAGTGAGTCTGGGAGCTCCTACGAGCAGTACTTC. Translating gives CAISESGSSYEQYF.